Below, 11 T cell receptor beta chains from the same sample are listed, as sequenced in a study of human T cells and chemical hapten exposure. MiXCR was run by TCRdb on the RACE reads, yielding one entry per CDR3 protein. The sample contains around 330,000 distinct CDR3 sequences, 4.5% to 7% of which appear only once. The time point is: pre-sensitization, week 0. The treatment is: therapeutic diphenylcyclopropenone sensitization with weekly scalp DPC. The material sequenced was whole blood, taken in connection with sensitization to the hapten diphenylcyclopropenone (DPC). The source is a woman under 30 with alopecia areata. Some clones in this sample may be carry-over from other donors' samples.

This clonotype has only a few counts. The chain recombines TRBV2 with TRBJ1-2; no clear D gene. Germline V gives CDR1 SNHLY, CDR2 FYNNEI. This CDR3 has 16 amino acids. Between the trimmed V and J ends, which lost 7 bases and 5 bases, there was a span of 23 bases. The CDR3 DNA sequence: TGTGCCAGCATCCGAGGCCCCCCAGCCGGCGGGTATGGCTACACCTTC. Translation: CASIRGPPAGGYGYTF.

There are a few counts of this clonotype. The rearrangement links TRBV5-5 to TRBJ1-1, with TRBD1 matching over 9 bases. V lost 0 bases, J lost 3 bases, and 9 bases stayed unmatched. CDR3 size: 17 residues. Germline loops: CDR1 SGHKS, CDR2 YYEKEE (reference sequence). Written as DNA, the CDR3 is TGTGCCAGCAGCTTGGTGGGGCCGGGACAGGGAGACACTGAAGCTTTCTTT. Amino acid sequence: CASSLVGPGQGDTEAFF.

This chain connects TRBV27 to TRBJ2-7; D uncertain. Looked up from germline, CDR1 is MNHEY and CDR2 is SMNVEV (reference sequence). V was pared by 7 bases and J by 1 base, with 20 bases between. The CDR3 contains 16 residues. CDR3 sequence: CASNNYPDGESYEQYF. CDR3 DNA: TGTGCCAGCAATAATTACCCGGACGGAGAATCCTACGAGCAGTACTTC.

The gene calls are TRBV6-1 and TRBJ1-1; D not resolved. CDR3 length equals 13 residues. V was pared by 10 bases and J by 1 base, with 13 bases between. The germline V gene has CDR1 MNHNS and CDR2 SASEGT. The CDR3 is CATIAVENTEAFF. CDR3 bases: TGTGCCACCATAGCCGTCGAGAACACTGAAGCTTTCTTT.

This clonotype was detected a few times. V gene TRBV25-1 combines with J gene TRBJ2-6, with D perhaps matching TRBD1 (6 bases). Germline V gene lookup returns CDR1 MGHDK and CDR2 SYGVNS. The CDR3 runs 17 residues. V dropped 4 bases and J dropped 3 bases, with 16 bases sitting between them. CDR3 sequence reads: CASSGSLQGLGANVLTF. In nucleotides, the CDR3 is TGTGCCAGCAGTGGTTCCCTACAGGGTCTTGGGGCCAACGTCCTGACTTTC.

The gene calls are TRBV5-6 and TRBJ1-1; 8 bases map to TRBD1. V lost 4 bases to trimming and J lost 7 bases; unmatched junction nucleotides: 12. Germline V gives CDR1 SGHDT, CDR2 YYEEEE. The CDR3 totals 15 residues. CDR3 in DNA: TGTGCCAGCAGCCCGTACACCGGGACAGGACTTGAAGCTTTCTTT. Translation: CASSPYTGTGLEAFF.

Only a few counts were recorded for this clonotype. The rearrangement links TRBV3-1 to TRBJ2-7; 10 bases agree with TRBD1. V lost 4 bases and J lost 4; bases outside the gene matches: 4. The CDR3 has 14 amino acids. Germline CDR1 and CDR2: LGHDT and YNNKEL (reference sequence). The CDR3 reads CASSPDRGIYEQYF. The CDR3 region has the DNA TGTGCCAGCAGCCCGGACAGGGGGATTTACGAGCAGTACTTC.

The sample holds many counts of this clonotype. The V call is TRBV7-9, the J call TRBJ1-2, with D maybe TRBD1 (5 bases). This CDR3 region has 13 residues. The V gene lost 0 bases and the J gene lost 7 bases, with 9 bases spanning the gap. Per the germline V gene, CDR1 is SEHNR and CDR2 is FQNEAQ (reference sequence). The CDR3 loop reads CASSLATGGGYTF. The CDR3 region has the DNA TGTGCCAGCAGCTTAGCCACAGGCGGTGGCTACACCTTC.

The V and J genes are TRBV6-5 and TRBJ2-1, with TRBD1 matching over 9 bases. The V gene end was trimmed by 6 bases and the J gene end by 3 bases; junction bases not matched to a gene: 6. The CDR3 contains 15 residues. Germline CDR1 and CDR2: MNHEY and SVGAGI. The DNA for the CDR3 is TGTGCCAGCAGCTCCGGGACAGGGAACTACAATGAGCAGTTCTTC. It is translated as CASSSGTGNYNEQFF.

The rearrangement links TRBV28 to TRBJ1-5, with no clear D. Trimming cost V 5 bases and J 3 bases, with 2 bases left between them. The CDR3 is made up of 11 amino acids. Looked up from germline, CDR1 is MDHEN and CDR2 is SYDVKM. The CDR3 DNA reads TGTGCCAGCAGTGACAATCAGCCCCAGCATTTT. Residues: CASSDNQPQHF.

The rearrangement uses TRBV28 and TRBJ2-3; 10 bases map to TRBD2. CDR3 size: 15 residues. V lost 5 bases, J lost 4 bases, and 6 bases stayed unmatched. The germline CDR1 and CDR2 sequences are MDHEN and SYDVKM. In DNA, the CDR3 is TGTGCCAGCAGTCAGAGCGGGGGGGACTCAGATACGCAGTATTTT. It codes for CASSQSGGDSDTQYF.